A single T cell receptor (beta chain) is shown here with its context. Its matching antigen is unknown. Germline V lookup: CDR1 SGHTA, CDR2 FQGNSA. With 0 bases removed from V and 9 bases from J, the gap between germline ends came to 6 bases. The length of the CDR3 is 12 residues. Repertoires were generated with immunoSEQ multiplex PCR, while TCRdb's copy carries only in-frame clones and drops some. Here the sample spans more than 15,000 clones, approximately 80% being singletons. Allogeneic regulatory or mature dendritic cells were co-cultured for roughly five days with CFSE-labeled sorted T cells at 1:10. FACS sorted CD4+ or CD8+ T cells into CD45RA+ naive and CD45RO+ memory. This entry is derived from a study of regulatory dendritic cells for organ transplantation.

Sequenced material: memory CD4+ T cells from blood cultured with regulatory dendritic cells. Noted subset: CD45RO+ memory T cells. The chain combines TRBV7-2 with TRBJ1-5; a weak D match, TRBD1 (5 bases). This receptor was identified in a human donor in good health. CDR3 nucleotide sequence: TGTGCCAGCAGCTTAGCTGGGGGGCCCCAGCATTTT. This translates into CASSLAGGPQHF.